Following are 23 T cell receptor beta chains from one sample sequenced in a study of T cell repertoires in cytomegalovirus infection. TCRdb itself ran the reads through MiXCR, one entry per CDR3 protein. The sample lists roughly 760,000 distinct CDR3 sequences, approximately 40% seen once, with under 3% in the top ten. Sequencing was done on a sample of PBMCs. The receptors derive from a human donor in good health (CMV status not recorded). Some clones in this sample may be carry-over from other donors' samples.

About this clonotype: Compared with germline, one end of the junction differs, possibly owing to a read error. The CDR3 DNA reads as TGTGCCCGCAGCCACAGCGCAGGGGAATTGAGCAATCAGCCCCAGCATTTT. Its protein product is CARSHSAGELSNQPQHF. The chain employs TRBV6-5 and TRBJ1-5; tentatively, D is TRBD1 (6 bases). Per germline, CDR1 MNHEY and CDR2 SVGAGI. The CDR3 covers 17 residues.

The chain carries TRBV4-1 and TRBJ1-3; D unresolved. V gave up 1 base and J gave up 0 bases, with 22 bases separating them. The CDR3 is 20 residues long. CDR1 is MGHRA, CDR2 YSYEKL, per germline. The CDR3 DNA is TGCGCCAGCAGCCAAGTTTCTGTTAGGAACAGACCCAACTCTGGAAACACCATATATTTT. It specifies CASSQVSVRNRPNSGNTIYF.

This chain links TRBV7-2 with TRBJ2-5; 8 nucleotides align to TRBD1. CDR3 length: 16 residues. The V and J ends lost 2 bases and 2 bases, in that order; junction bases with no gene match: 7. CDR1 SGHTA and CDR2 FQGNSA come from the germline V gene. The CDR3 is CASSLPDRVNQETQYF. The CDR3 DNA follows: TGTGCCAGCAGCTTACCGGACAGGGTCAATCAAGAGACCCAGTACTTC.

V usage is TRBV20-1 and J usage is TRBJ1-1; D is ambiguous. Germline CDR1 and CDR2: DFQATT and SNEGSKA (reference sequence). The CDR3 consists of 13 residues. V gave up 3 bases and J gave up 1 base, with 9 bases separating them. CDR3 DNA: TGCAGTGCTAGCCCCCCGGCGAACACTGAAGCTTTCTTT. Protein sequence: CSASPPANTEAFF.

The V call is TRBV2, the J call TRBJ2-3; D unclear. CDR1 and CDR2 (germline): SNHLY, FYNNEI. This CDR3 region has 13 residues. The V gene lost 2 bases and the J gene lost 5 bases, with 8 bases spanning the gap. The CDR3 sequence: CASSESYRDTQYF. The CDR3 coding sequence is TGTGCCAGCAGTGAATCGTATCGAGATACGCAGTATTTT.

This clonotype was seen a handful of times. This chain connects TRBV7-6 to TRBJ2-7; D is possibly TRBD1 (5 bases). V was shortened by 4 bases and J by 3 bases, with 16 bases between the two germline ends. The length of the CDR3 is 15 residues. Germline V gene lookup returns CDR1 SGHVS and CDR2 FNYEAQ. In DNA form, the CDR3 reads TGTGCCAGCAGCTCCCCCCAAGGGGTGGGCTACGAGCAGTACTTC. This codes for CASSSPQGVGYEQYF. Using reference TRBV7-6 and TRBJ2-7 for the parts outside the CDR3, the full variable domain is GAGVSQSPRYKVTKRGQDVALRCDPISGHVSLYWYRQALGQGPEFLTYFNYEAQQDKSGLPNDRFSAERPEGSISTLTIQRTEQRDSAMYRCASSSPQGVGYEQYFGPGTRLTVT.

Only a few counts were recorded for this clonotype. The V call is TRBV11-3, the J call TRBJ2-5; D is perhaps TRBD2 (6 bases). Germline CDR1 SGHNT, CDR2 YENEEA. This CDR3 comprises 13 residues. V was pared by 5 bases and J by 5 bases, with 12 bases between. For the CDR3, the DNA is TGTGCCAGCAGCCGGGAGTCTGGGGAGACCCAGTACTTC. Translating it yields CASSRESGETQYF. Supplemented by reference TRBV11-3 and TRBJ2-5, the full variable domain reads EAGVVQSPRYKIIEKKQPVAFWCNPISGHNTLYWYLQNLGQGPELLIRYENEEAVDDSQLPKDRFSAERLKGVDSTLKIQPAELGDSAVYLCASSRESGETQYFGPGTRLLVL.

The chain employs TRBV5-4 and TRBJ1-4, with no clear D. CDR3 length equals 14 residues. Between the trimmed V and J ends, which lost 4 bases and 8 bases, there was a span of 15 bases. From germline, CDR1 is SGHNT and CDR2 YYREEE (reference sequence). CDR3 nucleotides: TGTGCCAGCAGCCTACCGGGCGCGAGGGAAAAACTGTTTTTT. Its translation: CASSLPGAREKLFF. Using reference TRBV5-4 and TRBJ1-4 for the parts outside the CDR3, the full variable domain is ETGVTQSPTHLIKTRGQQVTLRCSSQSGHNTVSWYQQALGQGPQFIFQYYREEENGRGNFPPRFSGLQFPNYSSELNVNALELDDSALYLCASSLPGAREKLFFGSGTQLSVL.

The chain joins TRBV9 to TRBJ1-1; D is uncertain. The V gene lost 3 bases and the J gene lost 4 bases, with 16 bases spanning the gap. CDR1 is SGDLS and CDR2 is YYNGEE in the germline V gene. This CDR3 is 15 amino acids long. In DNA form, the CDR3 reads TGTGCCAGCAGCGCCCCGACGGGTGAAGGCACTGAAGCTTTCTTT. Its protein is CASSAPTGEGTEAFF.

Concerning this clonotype: No conserved phenylalanine or tryptophan ends this CDR3, so it is likely a read error. The V call is TRBV4-1, the J call TRBJ2-1, with 13 positions matching TRBD2. CDR3 length: 19 amino acids. Germline CDR1 reads MGHRA; CDR2 reads YSYEKL. V lost 0 bases, J lost 4 bases, and 9 bases stayed unmatched. The CDR3 is CASSQDPTSGRSGYNEQFL. The CDR3 coding sequence is TGCGCCAGCAGCCAAGATCCGACTAGCGGGAGGTCCGGTTACAATGAGCAGTTCTTA.

Many counts were recorded for this clonotype. The gene calls are TRBV7-6 and TRBJ2-7; TRBD2 aligns across 13 bases. This CDR3 is 14 amino acids long. Germline V gene data show CDR1 as SGHVS and CDR2 as FNYEAQ. Germline trimming cut 5 bases from V and 6 bases from J; bases unmatched to any gene: 4. The CDR3 spells CASSPGTSGIEQYF. The CDR3 DNA follows: TGTGCCAGCAGCCCCGGGACTAGCGGGATCGAGCAGTACTTC.

Concerning this clonotype itself: One end of the junction varies from germline; a read error may be responsible. This chain uses TRBV7-7 with TRBJ2-5; perhaps TRBD2 as D (5 bases). Germline lookup yields CDR1 SSHAT and CDR2 FNYEAQ (reference sequence). This CDR3 has 15 residues. This CDR3 reads CASSLEPGIQETQYF. In DNA form, the CDR3 reads TGTGCTAGCAGCTTAGAGCCGGGGATACAAGAGACCCAGTACTTC.

The chain is built from TRBV20-1 and TRBJ2-7, with TRBD2 matching 8 bases. The CDR3 is made up of 14 amino acids. Germline values: CDR1 DFQATT, CDR2 SNEGSKA (reference sequence). The ends lost 5 bases at V and 5 bases at J; junction bases unmatched: 11. CDR3 in DNA: TGCAGTGCTCCGCCGACTAGCGTCCTCGACGAGCAGTACTTC. Translated, it gives CSAPPTSVLDEQYF.

This clonotype was seen only a few times. The chain carries TRBV28 and TRBJ1-5; possible D gene TRBD1, 6 bases. The CDR3 contains 19 residues. Germline V gene data show CDR1 as MDHEN and CDR2 as SYDVKM. V was trimmed by 5 bases and J by 1 base, leaving 24 bases between them. The CDR3 spells CASSPQGKGGVGSNQPQHF. DNA of the CDR3: TGTGCCAGCAGTCCCCAGGGAAAGGGGGGTGTGGGAAGCAATCAGCCCCAGCATTTT.

In its sample, this clonotype was seen a few times. The genes are TRBV24-1 and TRBJ2-3, with TRBD1 as a possible D gene (6 bases). V gave up 7 bases and J gave up 2 bases, with 18 bases separating them. CDR1 and CDR2 (germline): KGHDR, SFDVKD. This CDR3 spans 16 amino acids. CDR3 protein: CATSRSQGLFTDTQYF. The DNA for the CDR3 is TGTGCCACCAGCAGGTCGCAGGGGCTTTTCACAGATACGCAGTATTTT.

In this sample, this clonotype turned up a few times. This chain connects TRBV12-3 or TRBV12-4 to TRBJ2-3, with D possibly matching TRBD2 (6 bases). CDR3 length: 12 residues. V was shortened by 6 bases and J by 6 bases, with 10 bases between the two germline ends. CDR3 nucleotide sequence: TGTGCCAGCAGGGAGGGGTCGGATACGCAGTATTTT. It translates to CASREGSDTQYF.

The chain couples TRBV5-1 to TRBJ2-1, with TRBD1 matching 9 bases. Unmatched junction bases numbered 9, after V lost 3 bases and J lost 8 bases. The CDR3 is 15 amino acids. CDR1 is SGHRS, CDR2 YFSETQ, per germline. The CDR3 here is CASSWGQGGGYEQFF. The CDR3 DNA follows: TGCGCCAGCAGCTGGGGACAGGGAGGTGGCTATGAGCAGTTCTTC.

The chain couples TRBV28 to TRBJ1-1; weak D call: TRBD1 (6 bases). Germline V gene sequence: CDR1 MDHEN, CDR2 SYDVKM. This CDR3 is 15 amino acids long. With 4 bases removed from V and 5 bases from J, the gap between germline ends came to 17 bases. For the CDR3, the DNA is TGTGCCAGCAGTTCCCCGGGGGGGGGGACAACTGAAGCTTTCTTT. The encoded protein is CASSSPGGGTTEAFF.

The chain combines TRBV28 with TRBJ1-4; TRBD1 agrees at 7 bases. With V trimmed by 5 bases and J by 7 bases, 13 bases remained unmatched. The germline V gene has CDR1 MDHEN and CDR2 SYDVKM. CDR3 length: 16 amino acids. The CDR3 nucleotides are TGTGCCAGCAGTCCCCGACAGGGATTCTTTATTGAAAAACTGTTTTTT. Residues: CASSPRQGFFIEKLFF.

The chain carries TRBV5-1 and TRBJ2-2, with 7 bases identical to TRBD1. This CDR3 has 18 residues. From germline, CDR1 is SGHRS and CDR2 YFSETQ. The trim removed 5 bases at V and 0 bases at J, leaving 13 bases unmatched. The DNA for the CDR3 is TGCGCCAGCAGTTCTGACCCCACCGGGACAGCGAACACCGGGGAGCTGTTTTTT. It yields the protein CASSSDPTGTANTGELFF.

Ten or more counts support this clonotype. The chain joins TRBV6-1 to TRBJ2-3, with D unresolved. V lost 5 bases to trimming and J lost 6 bases, with 15 bases between them. The CDR3 is 14 amino acids. The germline gives CDR1 MNHNS, CDR2 SASEGT. The chain's CDR3 is CASSPRVRMDTQYF. In nucleotides, the CDR3 is TGTGCCAGCAGTCCCCGGGTAAGGATGGATACGCAGTATTTT.

The chain has TRBV19 and TRBJ2-2; 12 bases match TRBD1. CDR3 size: 20 residues. Germline trimming cut 7 bases from V and 5 bases from J; bases unmatched to any gene: 20. Germline CDR1 reads LNHDA; CDR2 reads SQIVND (reference sequence). The CDR3, as DNA: TGTGCCAGTACCATCATCGGCGGGACAGGGGGCATTAGGTTGACCGGGGAGCTGTTTTTT. The encoded protein is CASTIIGGTGGIRLTGELFF.

The genes are TRBV6-6 and TRBJ2-7; no reliable D call. Trimming removed 0 bases at V and 3 bases at J, with 9 bases between. The CDR3 contains 14 residues. The V gene's germline CDR1 is MNHNY and CDR2 SVGAGI (reference sequence). This chain's CDR3 is CASSYSPGYYEQYF. CDR3 in DNA: TGTGCCAGCAGTTACTCGCCAGGTTACTACGAGCAGTACTTC.